One sample yielded the 14 T cell receptor beta chains listed below, sequenced in a study of cytomegalovirus exposure and HLA in healthy donors. Data came from immunoSEQ multiplex PCR; TCRdb stores just in-frame clones and leaves some out. The sample records around 230,000 clones, 75% to 90% being singletons. Sequencing input: PBMCs. Receptors originate from a woman aged 25 to 39 in good health and CMV-seropositive.

This chain connects TRBV10-3 to TRBJ2-2, with D tentatively TRBD1 (5 bases). The V end lost 5 bases, the J end lost 0 bases, and 16 bases lay between the germline ends. Germline CDR1 ENHRY, CDR2 SYGVKD. This CDR3 has 17 amino acids. The CDR3 sequence is CAISRNPGNSNTGELFF. The DNA of the CDR3 is TGTGCCATCAGTAGAAACCCAGGGAACTCGAACACCGGGGAGCTGTTTTTT.

The CDR3, as DNA: TGTGCCAGCACATCCGAAACTAGCACAGATACGCAGTATTTT. Translation gives CASTSETSTDTQYF. The V call is TRBV7-6, the J call TRBJ2-3; D gene uncertain. Trimming shortened V by 7 bases and J by 0 bases, and 11 bases separated the two germline ends. The CDR3 extends over 14 amino acids. Per germline, CDR1 SGHVS and CDR2 FNYEAQ.

The chain employs TRBV27 and TRBJ2-7, with a possible D match to TRBD1 (5 bases). V lost 3 bases and J lost 2, with 8 bases in between. The CDR3 length is 13 residues. CDR1 MNHEY and CDR2 SMNVEV come from the germline V gene (reference sequence). CDR3 sequence: CASSFGATYEQYF. The CDR3 DNA reads TGTGCCAGCAGTTTTGGGGCCACCTACGAGCAGTACTTC.

This chain uses TRBV7-8 with TRBJ1-2, with D maybe TRBD1 (6 bases). The length of the CDR3 is 15 residues. The germline gives CDR1 SGHVS, CDR2 FQNEAQ. Trimming shortened V by 1 base and J by 1 base, and 10 bases separated the two germline ends. The CDR3 here is CASSLEGVFNYGYTF. CDR3 coding DNA: TGTGCCAGCAGCTTAGAGGGGGTCTTTAACTATGGCTACACCTTC.

The CDR3 here is CASSLVGGTLGEKLFF. The CDR3 bases are TGTGCCAGCAGCTTAGTCGGGGGAACCCTAGGTGAAAAACTGTTTTTT. This chain uses TRBV11-2 with TRBJ1-4; maybe TRBD1 (5 bases). CDR1 SGHAT and CDR2 FQNNGV come from the germline V gene. Trimming took off 1 base at V and 7 bases at J, with 16 bases between the two ends. There are 16 residues in the CDR3.

This chain uses TRBV30 with TRBJ2-7; weak D call: TRBD1 (9 bases). The CDR3 covers 16 residues. Trimming took 4 bases from V and 3 from J, leaving 22 bases between them. Germline lookup yields CDR1 GTSNPN and CDR2 SVGIG (reference sequence). In DNA, the CDR3 is TGTGCCTGGACAACCACGGGGGGGACAGGGAGCTACGAGCAGTACTTC. Amino acids: CAWTTTGGTGSYEQYF.

The chain couples TRBV10-3 to TRBJ2-7; TRBD2 agrees at 9 bases. Germline V gene sequence: CDR1 ENHRY, CDR2 SYGVKD. Unmatched junction bases numbered 7, after V lost 0 bases and J lost 4 bases. The CDR3 is 16 residues long. The CDR3 spells CAISESVVAGDYEQYF. CDR3 nucleotide sequence: TGTGCCATCAGTGAGTCCGTGGTAGCGGGAGATTACGAGCAGTACTTC.

The rearrangement links TRBV30 to TRBJ2-4, with 7 nucleotides matching TRBD2. Germline CDR1 reads GTSNPN; CDR2 reads SVGIG (reference sequence). This CDR3 has 14 amino acids. The trim removed 3 bases at V and 0 bases at J, leaving 2 bases unmatched. The CDR3 loop is CAWRSGTAKNIQYF. The CDR3 bases are TGTGCCTGGAGAAGCGGGACAGCCAAAAACATTCAGTACTTC.

V gene TRBV7-9 combines with J gene TRBJ1-1; TRBD1 matches 9 bases. CDR1 is SEHNR and CDR2 is FQNEAQ in the germline V gene (reference sequence). Trimming cost V 1 base and J 4 bases; bases outside gene matches: 7. The CDR3 runs 16 residues. DNA for the CDR3: TGTGCCAGCAGCTTAGTTCGTCCGACAGGGGGCACTGAAGCTTTCTTT. Its translation: CASSLVRPTGGTEAFF.

The chain combines TRBV19 with TRBJ2-7; the match to TRBD1 covers 9 bases. Germline loops: CDR1 LNHDA, CDR2 SQIVND (reference sequence). V dropped 5 bases and J dropped 4; count of bases not matched to a gene: 9. The CDR3 loop spans 15 amino acids. The DNA for the CDR3 is TGTGCCAGTAGTTGGTCTGAGACAGGGGGTTACGAGCAGTACTTC. Translated: CASSWSETGGYEQYF.

The chain combines TRBV25-1 with TRBJ1-2, with D unresolved. Trimming stripped 1 base from V and 5 bases from J, with 2 bases between. CDR1 and CDR2 from the germline V gene are MGHDK and SYGVNS. CDR3 length equals 11 residues. The CDR3 DNA reads TGTGCCAGCAGTGAATCGTATGGCTACACCTTC. It encodes CASSESYGYTF.

V and J are TRBV27 and TRBJ2-3; unclear D gene. The CDR3 is 13 residues long. The germline V and J ends were trimmed by 3 bases and 10 bases, with 14 bases remaining between them. Germline lookup yields CDR1 MNHEY and CDR2 SMNVEV (reference sequence). CDR3 bases: TGTGCCAGCAGTTTGGCTCCCCCGCTCGCGCAGTATTTT. This encodes CASSLAPPLAQYF.

V usage is TRBV11-3 and J usage is TRBJ2-7, with 10 bases fitting TRBD1. The V segment lost 4 bases and the J segment 6 bases; nucleotides outside the gene matches: 9. CDR3 length equals 15 residues. The germline gives CDR1 SGHNT, CDR2 YENEEA. The CDR3 region has the DNA TGTGCCAGCAGCTCCTCCGGGACAGGGGCTCGCGAGCAGTACTTC. Protein sequence: CASSSSGTGAREQYF.

The chain uses TRBV28 and TRBJ2-3, with D possibly being TRBD1 (5 bases). The CDR3 runs 12 residues. Germline V gene sequence: CDR1 MDHEN, CDR2 SYDVKM. V was cut by 6 bases and J by 5 bases, with 9 bases left in between. This CDR3 is CASSEGEDTQYF. In DNA, the CDR3 is TGTGCCAGCAGCGAAGGGGAAGATACGCAGTATTTT.